This T cell receptor beta chain comes out of a study of blood T cell repertoires in COVID-19. Using immunoSEQ multiplex PCR, the repertoire was profiled, and TCRdb retains in-frame clones only, with some absent. This sample carries about 220,000 clones, 80% to 90% of them seen once, and the ten largest clones take 3.5%. V gave up 2 bases and J gave up 5 bases, with 12 bases separating them. Germline assignment: CDR1 KGHSH and CDR2 LQKENI. The CDR3 is 14 amino acids. This clonotype was obtained from a woman younger than 35 in a cohort exposed to, infected with or recovered from COVID-19 (not recorded which). What was sequenced was PBMCs or T cells enriched from blood (not recorded which). The chain carries TRBV18 and TRBJ1-2, with TRBD1 as a possible D gene (6 bases). In DNA, the CDR3 is TGTGCCAGCTCACCAGATGGACAGAGATATGGCTACACCTTC. Encoded protein: CASSPDGQRYGYTF. Combining the CDR3 with reference TRBV18 and TRBJ1-2 gives the whole variable domain NAGVMQNPRHLVRRRGQEARLRCSPMKGHSHVYWYRQLPEEGLKFMVYLQKENIIDESGMPKERFSAEFPKEGPSILRIQQVVRGDSAAYFCASSPDGQRYGYTFGSGTRLTVV.